A selection of T cell receptor beta chains follows, all from one sample in a study of T-cell reconstitution after alpha-beta-depleted transplantation in children. TCRdb ran MiXCR on the PCR reads and lists one entry per CDR3 protein. In the table there are roughly 200,000 distinct CDR3 sequences, 13% to 15% of which are singletons. Source: PBMCs from the stem cell graft donor, taken from the stem cell graft. These receptors were taken from a human donor who donated a stem cell graft to a child with acute lymphoblastic leukemia. Both conserved end residues are part of each CDR3. The D gene is left open where the match is weak. Clone size is given for some rows only: seen once, a few or many times, or a class if the clone is expanded.

CSARMGQGGQTQYF	TGCAGTGCTAGAATGGGACAGGGTGGACAGACCCAGTACTTC	TRBD1	many	TRBV20-1	TRBJ2-5
CSASRGLQNEQFF	TGCAGTGCTAGTAGGGGTCTACAGAATGAGCAGTTCTTC	.	many	TRBV20-1	TRBJ2-1
CASSLERTNKDEQYF	TGCGCCAGCAGCTTGGAGAGGACTAACAAAGACGAGCAGTACTTC	.	many	TRBV5-1	TRBJ2-7
CAFSPGTSGRPVENIQYF	TGTGCCTTCAGTCCCGGGACTAGCGGGAGGCCGGTGGAAAACATTCAGTACTTC	TRBD2	.	TRBV2	TRBJ2-4
CASSSTRTANPTYEQYF	TGTGCCAGCAGTTCCACTCGGACAGCGAACCCGACCTACGAGCAGTACTTC	.	.	TRBV27	TRBJ2-7
CASSQDVLGKFF	TGCGCCAGCAGCCAAGATGTCCTGGGGAAGTTCTTC	.	few	TRBV4-1	TRBJ2-1
CASSSPGPGANGLTF	TGTGCCAGCAGTTCGCCAGGGCCTGGGGCCAACGGCCTGACTTTC	.	.	TRBV12-3/TRBV12-4	TRBJ2-6
CASSARTGFSNQPQHF	TGTGCCAGCTCAGCGCGGACAGGGTTTAGCAATCAGCCCCAGCATTTT	TRBD1	once	TRBV18	TRBJ1-5
CASRAGTGAMDEQFF	TGTGCCAGCAGAGCCGGGACAGGGGCCATGGATGAGCAGTTCTTC	TRBD1	many	TRBV12-3/TRBV12-4	TRBJ2-1
CAISLGTGSTGELFF	TGTGCCATCAGCCTAGGGACGGGATCCACCGGGGAGCTGTTTTTT	.	.	TRBV10-3	TRBJ2-2
CSVPRGITYTF	TGCAGTGTCCCCCGCGGAATCACCTACACCTTC	.	many	TRBV20-1	TRBJ1-2